One sample yielded the 25 T cell receptor beta chains listed below, sequenced in a study of cytomegalovirus exposure and HLA in healthy donors. The PCR made use of 60 Vbeta and 13 Jbeta primers. Profiled with immunoSEQ multiplex PCR; TCRdb holds only in-frame clones, not every one. The data show 60,000 or so clones, about 89% seen once. Sequenced material: PBMCs. All receptors come from a man aged 25-45 years in good health and CMV-seropositive.

The chain has TRBV5-1 and TRBJ1-4, with 7 bases aligning to TRBD1. CDR3 length: 14 residues. Germline V gene data show CDR1 as SGHRS and CDR2 as YFSETQ. V lost 2 bases, J lost 8 bases, and 6 bases stayed unmatched. The CDR3 DNA sequence: TGCGCCAGCAGCTTAGGACAGGATCGGGAAAAACTGTTTTTT. The encoded protein is CASSLGQDREKLFF.

The chain employs TRBV28 and TRBJ1-6; D unresolved. Germline V CDR1 and CDR2: MDHEN, SYDVKM. The CDR3 is made up of 11 amino acids. Between the trimmed V and J ends, which lost 5 bases and 17 bases, there was a span of 13 bases. CDR3 sequence reads: CASSPPTIFHF. The CDR3, as DNA: TGTGCCAGCAGTCCCCCCACTATTTTCCACTTT.

This chain connects TRBV10-3 to TRBJ2-6; D perhaps matches TRBD1 (6 bases). Trimming pared 2 bases from V and 0 bases from J, leaving 11 bases between. CDR1 and CDR2 from the germline V gene are ENHRY and SYGVKD. CDR3 size: 17 residues. DNA for the CDR3: TGTGCCATCAGTGAGGGGGACACGCACTCTGGGGCCAACGTCCTGACTTTC. Residues: CAISEGDTHSGANVLTF.

The chain carries TRBV28 and TRBJ2-7; tentatively, D is TRBD2 (7 bases). V was shortened by 5 bases and J by 0 bases, with 14 bases between the two germline ends. This CDR3 has 15 amino acids. CDR1 and CDR2 from the germline V gene are MDHEN and SYDVKM. The CDR3 DNA reads TGTGCCAGCAGTCGTGGCGGGGGCATCTCCTACGAGCAGTACTTC. Translation gives CASSRGGGISYEQYF.

This chain links TRBV2 with TRBJ1-6; tentative D call: TRBD1 (5 bases). This CDR3 has 15 amino acids. In germline, CDR1 is SNHLY, CDR2 FYNNEI. Trimming stripped 7 bases from V and 0 bases from J, with 10 bases between. The CDR3 is CASTRQSSYNSPLHF. CDR3 DNA: TGTGCCAGCACACGACAGAGCTCCTATAATTCACCCCTCCACTTT.

The J gene is TRBJ1-1, the V gene TRBV29-1; 9 nucleotides agree with TRBD1. V was pared by 7 bases and J by 6 bases, with 3 bases of the junction left unmatched. The CDR3 sequence is 11 residues long. Germline CDR1 and CDR2: SQVTM and ANQGSEA. CDR3 sequence (DNA): TGCAGCGCCGACAGGGGGGCTGAAGCTTTCTTT. It translates to CSADRGAEAFF.

Note on this clone: Other DNA sequences from this sample encode an identical CDR3 as well. The chain uses TRBV7-6 and TRBJ2-2; 8 bases line up with TRBD2. Germline CDR1 reads SGHVS; CDR2 reads FNYEAQ. V shed 2 bases, J shed 6 bases, and the junction held 5 bases outside the gene matches. CDR3 length: 15 amino acids. The CDR3: CASSLPAGEAGELFF. CDR3 nucleotides: TGTGCCAGCAGCTTACCAGCGGGGGAGGCCGGGGAGCTGTTTTTT.

The chain links TRBV4-2 to TRBJ2-2, with D hard to call. The V end lost 2 bases, the J end lost 0 bases, and 10 bases lay between the germline ends. Germline V gene data show CDR1 as LGHNA and CDR2 as YNFKEQ. The CDR3 runs to 16 residues. The CDR3 nucleotides are TGTGCCAGCAGCCAACGCCAGGTAGCGAACACCGGGGAGCTGTTTTTT. It yields the protein CASSQRQVANTGELFF.

In this sample, this clone turned up a few times. The V gene is TRBV18, the J gene TRBJ1-1, with D perhaps matching TRBD1 (5 bases). V was clipped by 3 bases and J by 0 bases, with 11 bases between them. This CDR3 region has 15 residues. CDR1 is KGHSH, CDR2 LQKENI, per germline. CDR3 region: CASSPPTGVNTEAFF. The CDR3 DNA reads as TGTGCCAGCTCACCCCCCACAGGCGTGAACACTGAAGCTTTCTTT.

This clone came up once. The V call is TRBV7-9, the J call TRBJ2-1; D not resolved. Germline assignment: CDR1 SEHNR and CDR2 FQNEAQ (reference sequence). The CDR3 is 14 residues long. V gave up 1 base and J gave up 4 bases, with 8 bases separating them. CDR3 bases: TGTGCCAGCAGCTTAGAATCGGTTTACAATGAGCAGTTCTTC. This translates into CASSLESVYNEQFF.

A single count supports this clone. The chain employs TRBV5-6 and TRBJ1-1; D perhaps matches TRBD1 (5 bases). V gave up 0 bases and J gave up 0 bases, with 9 bases separating them. In germline, CDR1 is SGHDT, CDR2 YYEEEE. This CDR3 spans 15 amino acids. In DNA form, the CDR3 reads TGTGCCAGCAGCTTGGGTGGCAGGGTGAACACTGAAGCTTTCTTT. It is translated as CASSLGGRVNTEAFF. Complete variable domain (other parts from reference TRBV5-6 and TRBJ1-1): DAGVTQSPTHLIKTRGQQVTLRCSPKSGHDTVSWYQQALGQGPQFIFQYYEEEERQRGNFPDRFSGHQFPNYSSELNVNALLLGDSALYLCASSLGGRVNTEAFFGQGTRLTVV.

The V call is TRBV4-1, the J call TRBJ2-6; D remains ambiguous. Germline V gene data show CDR1 as MGHRA and CDR2 as YSYEKL. The CDR3 extends over 17 amino acids. V was cut by 1 base and J by 0 bases, with 10 bases left in between. The CDR3 DNA reads TGCGCCAGCAGCCAAGTAGGCGGCAACTCTGGGGCCAACGTCCTGACTTTC. Translated, it gives CASSQVGGNSGANVLTF.

As for this clone: Other DNA sequences in this sample translate to the same CDR3. V is TRBV6-6 and J is TRBJ2-7; TRBD2 aligns across 9 bases. The CDR3 is 15 residues long. Germline CDR1 reads MNHNY; CDR2 reads SVGAGI (reference sequence). The junction had 1 base not matched to a gene; V was cut back by 0 bases and J by 1 base. CDR3 coding DNA: TGTGCCAGCAGTTACTCGACTAGCGGATCCTACGAGCAGTACTTC. Translating gives CASSYSTSGSYEQYF.

The chain combines TRBV28 with TRBJ2-1; perhaps TRBD2 as D (5 bases). This CDR3 comprises 14 residues. Germline V gene lookup returns CDR1 MDHEN and CDR2 SYDVKM. The V gene lost 7 bases and the J gene lost 2 bases, with 12 bases spanning the gap. CDR3 residues: CASTLGAAYNEQFF. In nucleotides, the CDR3 is TGTGCCAGCACTCTCGGAGCGGCCTACAATGAGCAGTTCTTC.

This clone was observed a handful of times. This chain joins TRBV5-4 and TRBJ1-1, with D maybe TRBD1 (5 bases). V was shortened by 3 bases and J by 2 bases, with 11 bases between the two germline ends. Germline CDR1 reads SGHNT; CDR2 reads YYREEE (reference sequence). The CDR3 totals 14 residues. The CDR3 DNA is TGTGCCAGCAGCTCCCTAGACAGTAACACTGAAGCTTTCTTT. This encodes CASSSLDSNTEAFF.

The rearrangement links TRBV5-5 to TRBJ2-7; 9 bases line up with TRBD1. Unmatched junction bases numbered 10, after V lost 4 bases and J lost 5 bases. Germline V gene sequence: CDR1 SGHKS, CDR2 YYEKEE (reference sequence). CDR3 length equals 15 residues. The CDR3 sequence: CASSVLQGAKDEQYF. CDR3 DNA: TGTGCCAGCAGCGTGCTACAGGGGGCGAAAGACGAGCAGTACTTC.

The CDR3 bases are TGTGCCAGTAGTACTAGCGGGAGACCCGGCACAGATACGCAGTATTTT. This sequence encodes CASSTSGRPGTDTQYF. The chain recombines TRBV19 with TRBJ2-3; 10 bases line up with TRBD2. V lost 4 bases, J lost 1 base, and 5 bases stayed unmatched. The germline V gene encodes CDR1 LNHDA and CDR2 SQIVND (reference sequence). This CDR3 has 16 residues. Supplemented by reference TRBV19 and TRBJ2-3, the full variable domain reads DGGITQSPKYLFRKEGQNVTLSCEQNLNHDAMYWYRQDPGQGLRLIYYSQIVNDFQKGDIAEGYSVSREKKESFPLTVTSAQKNPTAFYLCASSTSGRPGTDTQYFGPGTRLTVL.

The chain links TRBV6-5 to TRBJ2-3, with 10 bases identical to TRBD2. The germline gives CDR1 MNHEY, CDR2 SVGAGI. CDR3 length equals 15 residues. With V trimmed by 6 bases and J by 4 bases, 7 bases remained unmatched. The CDR3 region has the DNA TGTGCCAGCAGATTCGTAGCGGGAGGATCAGATACGCAGTATTTT. Translated: CASRFVAGGSDTQYF.

The chain uses TRBV4-1 and TRBJ2-5, with 13 bases matching TRBD2. Per germline, CDR1 MGHRA and CDR2 YSYEKL. V gave up 0 bases and J gave up 5 bases; unmatched junction bases: 3. The CDR3 extends over 16 amino acids. The CDR3 nucleotides are TGCGCCAGCAGCCAAGATGGACTAGCGGGAGTTGAGACCCAGTACTTC. As protein: CASSQDGLAGVETQYF.

The genes are TRBV6-5 and TRBJ2-5; D is unresolved. CDR3 length equals 15 residues. The ends were cut back, 0 bases at V and 3 bases at J, with 11 bases in the middle. Germline assignment: CDR1 MNHEY and CDR2 SVGAGI. The CDR3 reads CASSYSSGTEETQYF. The CDR3 coding sequence is TGTGCCAGCAGTTACTCATCAGGCACAGAAGAGACCCAGTACTTC.

Concerning this clone itself: Other DNA sequences of this sample code for an identical CDR3. The chain combines TRBV6-1 with TRBJ2-7; 9 bases fit TRBD1. J gave up 2 bases and V 6 bases, and 11 bases lay outside the gene matches. The CDR3 has 16 residues. Germline V gene lookup returns CDR1 MNHNS and CDR2 SASEGT. The CDR3 DNA reads as TGTGCCAGCAGCGAAAGGGGGACAGGGTATGCCTACGAGCAGTACTTC. As protein: CASSERGTGYAYEQYF.

This clone turned up a few times. The chain has TRBV7-9 and TRBJ2-1; D is perhaps TRBD1 (5 bases). From germline, CDR1 is SEHNR and CDR2 FQNEAQ (reference sequence). The CDR3 loop spans 16 amino acids. V lost 0 bases and J lost 0, with 9 bases in between. The CDR3 DNA sequence: TGTGCCAGCAGCTTAGCAGGGGATCTCTCCTACAATGAGCAGTTCTTC. Amino acid sequence: CASSLAGDLSYNEQFF.

This clone has just a few counts. V usage is TRBV6-5 and J usage is TRBJ1-2; 7 nucleotides align to TRBD1. The junction had 7 bases not matched to a gene; V was cut back by 2 bases and J by 4 bases. The CDR3 contains 15 residues. Germline CDR1 is MNHEY and CDR2 is SVGAGI. CDR3 sequence: CASSYRRGPLYGYTF. CDR3 coding DNA: TGTGCCAGCAGTTACCGGAGGGGGCCCCTCTATGGCTACACCTTC.

The J gene is TRBJ1-1, the V gene TRBV19; D unclear. CDR3 size: 12 residues. The germline CDR1 and CDR2 sequences are LNHDA and SQIVND (reference sequence). The V gene lost 8 bases and the J gene lost 5 bases, with 12 bases spanning the gap. The CDR3 DNA is TGTGCCAGTTACGGTGGTAAGACTGAAGCTTTCTTT. This encodes CASYGGKTEAFF. Full variable domain (rest looked up from reference TRBV19 and TRBJ1-1): DGGITQSPKYLFRKEGQNVTLSCEQNLNHDAMYWYRQDPGQGLRLIYYSQIVNDFQKGDIAEGYSVSREKKESFPLTVTSAQKNPTAFYLCASYGGKTEAFFGQGTRLTVV.

The chain employs TRBV5-4 and TRBJ2-7; 10 nucleotides agree with TRBD1. V lost 6 bases and J lost 6; bases outside the gene matches: 9. Per germline, CDR1 SGHNT and CDR2 YYREEE (reference sequence). The CDR3 extends over 14 amino acids. The CDR3 nucleotides read TGTGCCAGCATCCGGGACAGGGGTTCTCGCGAGCAGTACTTC. It yields the protein CASIRDRGSREQYF.